Each of the 4 T cell receptor beta chains below was sequenced from the same sample in a study of T cell repertoires in cytomegalovirus infection. TCRdb fed the reads into MiXCR, producing one record per CDR3 protein. The table includes under 600,000 distinct CDR3 sequences, 16% detected once. Sequenced: CD8+ T cells from PBMCs. Receptors originate from a human donor in good health (CMV status not recorded). Some clones in this sample may be carry-over from other donors' samples.

This clonotype was recorded a few times. V gene TRBV4-1 combines with J gene TRBJ1-5, with D tentatively TRBD1 (6 bases). The V gene lost 8 bases and the J gene lost 5 bases, with 16 bases spanning the gap. This CDR3 comprises 14 residues. Germline assignment: CDR1 MGHRA and CDR2 YSYEKL. The CDR3 nucleotides are TGCGCCAGCGGTCTTCAGGGGAACGATCAGCCCCAGCATTTT. It codes for CASGLQGNDQPQHF.

This chain uses TRBV15 with TRBJ2-7; weak D call: TRBD2 (7 bases). Germline V gives CDR1 LNHNV, CDR2 YYDKDF (reference sequence). Trimming removed 1 base from V and 5 bases from J, with 12 bases in between. The CDR3 has 14 amino acids. CDR3 sequence: CATSRGGGGNEQYF. The CDR3 DNA follows: TGTGCCACCAGCAGAGGGGGGGGGGGCAACGAGCAGTACTTC.

This clonotype was seen repeatedly, ten times or more. J is TRBJ1-1 and V is TRBV7-2; D remains ambiguous. The CDR3 is 15 residues long. Trimming pared 5 bases from V and 1 base from J, leaving 14 bases between. Germline assignment: CDR1 SGHTA and CDR2 FQGNSA. The CDR3 nucleotides are TGTGCCAGCAGCCCCGACTTTGAAGGGAACACTGAAGCTTTCTTT. It encodes CASSPDFEGNTEAFF.

The sample holds a few counts of this clonotype. The rearrangement links TRBV19 to TRBJ2-2; TRBD2 is a possible D gene (5 bases). The CDR3 extends over 17 amino acids. Looked up from germline, CDR1 is LNHDA and CDR2 is SQIVND (reference sequence). V was pared by 7 bases and J by 4 bases, with 22 bases between. CDR3 in DNA: TGTGCCAGTACCCCCCTCAACCCCCGGGGAGTCACCGGGGAGCTGTTTTTT. Amino acids: CASTPLNPRGVTGELFF.